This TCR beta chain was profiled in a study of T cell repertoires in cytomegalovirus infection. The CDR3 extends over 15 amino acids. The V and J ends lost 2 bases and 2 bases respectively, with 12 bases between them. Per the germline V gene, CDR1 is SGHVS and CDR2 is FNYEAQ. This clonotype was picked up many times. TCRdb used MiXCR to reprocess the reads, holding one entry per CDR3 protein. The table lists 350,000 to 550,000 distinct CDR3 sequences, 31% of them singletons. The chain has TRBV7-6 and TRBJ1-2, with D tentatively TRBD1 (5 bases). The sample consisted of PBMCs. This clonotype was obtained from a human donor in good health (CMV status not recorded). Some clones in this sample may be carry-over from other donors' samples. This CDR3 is CASSLSPSGNYGYTF. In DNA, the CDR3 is TGTGCCAGCAGCTTAAGCCCATCAGGGAACTATGGCTACACCTTC.